The rows below give T cell receptor beta chains drawn from one sample of a study of T cells in Graves' hyperthyroidism and ophthalmopathy. TCRdb passed the multiplex PCR reads through MiXCR, listing each CDR3 protein once. The sample has hundreds of thousands of distinct CDR3 sequences, approximately 44% seen once. The specimen sequenced was peripheral blood or thyroid tissue (not recorded which). These receptors were collected from a woman under 30 with Graves' hyperthyroidism. CDR3s include the opening cysteine and the closing phenylalanine or tryptophan.

v_call: TRBV25-1; cdr3_aa: CASSGQRPYEQYF
v_call: TRBV7-9; cdr3_aa: CASSLLSGNTIYF
v_call: TRBV7-2; cdr3_aa: CASSLITQAGELFF
v_call: TRBV29-1; cdr3_aa: CSVGTSGGPYEQYF
v_call: TRBV7-9; cdr3_aa: CAPDAVLTF
v_call: TRBV19; cdr3_aa: CASSPPAQVVSLHF
v_call: TRBV2; cdr3_aa: CASSLQGEGYTF
v_call: TRBV7-2; cdr3_aa: CASSLTRDPSKQYF
v_call: TRBV29-1; cdr3_aa: CSVRGQGEKLFF
v_call: TRBV15; cdr3_aa: CATSRGTVNSPLHF
v_call: TRBV10-3; cdr3_aa: CAISESGHEQFF
v_call: TRBV2; cdr3_aa: CASRTSGRVSYEQYF
v_call: TRBV5-1; cdr3_aa: CASSLSGTAGNTIYF
v_call: TRBV7-9; cdr3_aa: CASSLGLPTEAFF
v_call: TRBV12-1; cdr3_aa: CASSYDGREETQYF
v_call: TRBV5-1; cdr3_aa: CASSRDRGDYGYTF
v_call: TRBV5-6; cdr3_aa: CASSSFGQPQHF